One and the same sample provided the 4 T cell receptor beta chains below, sequenced in a study of cytomegalovirus exposure and HLA in healthy donors listed by TCRdb under 2017. Libraries were built with the immunoSEQ multiplex PCR assay. For the multiplex PCR, a mixture combining 60 forward primers for TCR Vbeta segments and 13 reverse primers for TCR Jbeta segments was used. The table comes from immuneACCESS by way of TCRdb, which keeps in-frame sequences with V and J called. Part of the clones is missing from these tables; in studies checked, under half for an unresolved V gene and the rest for unknown reasons. A total of 120,000 to 150,000 clones appear in this sample, about 84% of them only once. The leading ten clones occupy around 6.6% of the sample. The sample comprised PBMCs. Source of these receptors: a woman aged 40 to 50 in good health and CMV-seropositive.

The V call is TRBV27, the J call TRBJ2-7; 9 bases align to TRBD1. V lost 6 bases, J lost 0 bases, and 3 bases stayed unmatched. Germline V gene data show CDR1 as MNHEY and CDR2 as SMNVEV (reference sequence). The CDR3 length is 14 residues. The CDR3: CASRRTGDSYEQYF. CDR3 sequence (DNA): TGTGCCAGCAGGCGGACAGGGGACTCCTACGAGCAGTACTTC.

This rearrangement joins TRBV19 to TRBJ2-2, with 7 bases fitting TRBD2. The CDR3 extends over 14 amino acids. The J segment lost 7 bases and the V segment lost 10 bases, leaving 12 bases of the junction unmatched. Germline V gene sequence: CDR1 LNHDA, CDR2 SQIVND (reference sequence). CDR3 in amino acids: CATQRGGRGGELFF. The CDR3 bases are TGTGCCACCCAAAGGGGAGGGCGAGGCGGGGAGCTGTTTTTT.

The V call is TRBV28, the J call TRBJ2-3, with D possibly TRBD2 on 5 matching bases. The germline gives CDR1 MDHEN, CDR2 SYDVKM. V was shortened by 6 bases and J by 1 base, with 11 bases between the two germline ends. The CDR3 is made up of 14 amino acids. Here the CDR3 DNA reads TGTGCCAGCAGCTTCCTAGCAGGCACAGATACGCAGTATTTT. Its protein product is CASSFLAGTDTQYF.

This clone was recorded only once. The chain recombines TRBV19 with TRBJ1-4, with unresolved D. The CDR3 has 15 residues. The V gene's germline CDR1 is LNHDA and CDR2 SQIVND (reference sequence). V lost 3 bases and J 5 bases, leaving 13 bases between the germline ends. The CDR3 DNA is TGTGCCAGTAGTATCAACGTCGGACTGAATGAAAAACTGTTTTTT. Its protein product is CASSINVGLNEKLFF.